This T cell receptor beta chain appears in the sequencing data of a study of control samples from healthy donors and cancer patients. Data came from immunoSEQ multiplex PCR; TCRdb stores just in-frame clones and leaves some out. The top ten clones hold 2% to 3% of a sample with some 130,000 clones, 90% of them seen once. Germline assignment: CDR1 SGHVS and CDR2 FQNEAQ. V gave up 1 base and J gave up 6 bases, with 13 bases separating them. The CDR3 has 15 amino acids. This chain joins TRBV7-8 and TRBJ2-1; no clear D. The specimen sequenced was blood. The sequence came from a man aged 40-49 years in good health. As DNA, the CDR3 is TGTGCCAGCAGCTTAGATTCATGGGTGGGCAATGAGCAGTTCTTC. Translating gives CASSLDSWVGNEQFF.